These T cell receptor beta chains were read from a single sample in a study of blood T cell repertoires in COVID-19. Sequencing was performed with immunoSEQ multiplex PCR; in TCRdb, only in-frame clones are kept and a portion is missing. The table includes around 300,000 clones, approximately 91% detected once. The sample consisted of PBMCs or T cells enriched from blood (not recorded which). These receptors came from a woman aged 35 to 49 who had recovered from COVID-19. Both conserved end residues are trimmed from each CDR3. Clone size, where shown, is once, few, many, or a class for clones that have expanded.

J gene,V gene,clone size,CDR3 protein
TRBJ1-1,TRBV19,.,ASSSWTGGAAEAF
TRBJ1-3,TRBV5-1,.,ASSLGTGDTIY
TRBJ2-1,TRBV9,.,ASSVEGGPYNEQF
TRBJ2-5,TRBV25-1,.,ASSERTGSGAQY
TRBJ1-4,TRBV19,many,ASKGGPRLF
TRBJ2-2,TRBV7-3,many,ASSLTRYTGELF
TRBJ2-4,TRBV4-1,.,ASSQVDMLAGNIQY
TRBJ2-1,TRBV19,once,ASSATGTGVPEQF
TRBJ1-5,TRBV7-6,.,ASSLGRAPNQPQH
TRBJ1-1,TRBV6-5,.,ASSPRKGLEAF
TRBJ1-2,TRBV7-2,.,ASSLERTGARYGYT
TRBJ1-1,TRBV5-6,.,ASSESDRGRLGTEAF
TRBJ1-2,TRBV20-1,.,SAREPPYT
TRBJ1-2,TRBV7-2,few,ASSSLGAQGGYT
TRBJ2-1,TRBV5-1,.,ASSLARTSGYSYNEQF
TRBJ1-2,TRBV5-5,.,ASSLGGTGINYGYT
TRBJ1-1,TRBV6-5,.,ASSRWGRNTEAF
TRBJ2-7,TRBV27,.,ASSSQGREQY
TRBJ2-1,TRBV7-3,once,ASSPNAGTDYNEQF
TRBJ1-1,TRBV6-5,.,ASSSPREDTEAF
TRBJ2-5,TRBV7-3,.,ASSLASGRQETQY
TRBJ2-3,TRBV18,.,ASSPPTSGGYTSTDTQY
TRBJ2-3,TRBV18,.,ASSRTSGTDTQY
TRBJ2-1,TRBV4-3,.,ASSPIRAYNEQF
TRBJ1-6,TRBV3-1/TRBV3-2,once,ASSHPEKGLFNSPLH
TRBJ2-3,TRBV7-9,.,ASSPWGGRGVTDTQY
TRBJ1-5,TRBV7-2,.,ASSLVPGAVNQPQH
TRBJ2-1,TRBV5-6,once,ASSLFFQARVSSYNEQF
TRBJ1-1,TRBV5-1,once,ASSLDSGVRNTEAF
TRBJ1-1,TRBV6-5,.,ASSPRTPLNTEAF
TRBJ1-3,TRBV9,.,ASSMRTVDRHRTGNTIY
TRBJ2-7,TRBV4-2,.,ASSSDSGSYEQY
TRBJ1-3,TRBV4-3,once,ASSQDSSGNTIY
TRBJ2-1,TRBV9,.,ASSVDQGNYNEQF
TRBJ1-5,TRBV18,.,ASSPSTLSNQPQH
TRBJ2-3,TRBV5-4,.,ASSGGTGGLADTDTQY
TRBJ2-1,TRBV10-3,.,AISGSSDEQF
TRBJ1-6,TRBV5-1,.,ASSLEGTSYNSPLH